This T cell receptor beta chain was documented in a study of cytomegalovirus exposure and HLA in healthy donors. Study-wide points: Because they were indistinguishable, some V segments, including TRBV6-2 and TRBV6-3, were excluded. Analyzed later, most CMV-associated TCR beta chains appeared HLA-restricted. In a later analysis, DRB1 alleles had the most associated TCRs; HLA-C alleles the fewest.

Germline V lookup: CDR1 SGHRS, CDR2 YFSETQ. Trimming pared 5 bases from V and 8 bases from J, leaving 17 bases between. This CDR3 spans 14 amino acids. Donors counted as nominally healthy when sampled, yet unrecorded immune exposures were likely. Both 60 Vbeta primers and 13 Jbeta primers went into the PCR. TCRdb's copy holds only in-frame clones and misses some; the assay was immunoSEQ multiplex PCR. Of 200,000 or so clones in the sample, roughly 83% were seen once. About this clone: The antigen is not known.

V and J are TRBV5-1 and TRBJ2-1, with a weak D call TRBD2 (6 bases). The TCR originated in a girl under 18 in good health and CMV-seronegative. Input material: PBMCs. CDR3 nucleotide sequence: TGCGCCAGCAGTTCAAACGTACTAGCAGATGAGCAGTTCTTC. Amino acids: CASSSNVLADEQFF.